The clone carrying this T cell receptor (beta chain) was picked up a small number of times. Its antigen is undetermined. Primers included in the PCR were 60 Vbeta and 13 Jbeta primers. Only in-frame clones appear in the TCRdb table, and some are missing; sequencing was by immunoSEQ multiplex PCR. Among 150,000 to 200,000 clones, around 80% were seen once, and the ten largest hold approximately 4.7%. This sample was taken from a study of cytomegalovirus exposure and HLA in healthy donors. Study outcomes and limitations: HLA-A and HLA-B allele assignments for most subjects were reportedly predicted accurately using TCR beta sequences.

Germline V gene sequence: CDR1 SEHNR, CDR2 FQNEAQ (reference sequence). Trimming took off 2 bases at V and 4 bases at J, with 8 bases between the two ends. The CDR3 is 13 residues long. The clonotype was recovered from a woman in her thirties in good health and CMV-seropositive. The chain is built from TRBV7-9 and TRBJ1-1, with D hard to call. Sequencing input: PBMCs. The CDR3 DNA is TGTGCCAGCAGCTTAATAGAATTCACTGAAGCTTTCTTT. It is translated as CASSLIEFTEAFF.